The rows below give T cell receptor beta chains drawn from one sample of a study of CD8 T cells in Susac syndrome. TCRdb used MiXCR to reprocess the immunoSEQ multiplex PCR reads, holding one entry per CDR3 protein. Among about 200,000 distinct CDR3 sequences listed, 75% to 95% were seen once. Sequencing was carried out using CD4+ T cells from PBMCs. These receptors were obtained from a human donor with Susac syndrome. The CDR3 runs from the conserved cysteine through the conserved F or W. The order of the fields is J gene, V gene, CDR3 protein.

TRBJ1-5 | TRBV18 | CASSPGGGGYGQPQHF
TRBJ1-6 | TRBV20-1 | CSAQRGPRGNSPLHF
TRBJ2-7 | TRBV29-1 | CSVALQEHEQYF
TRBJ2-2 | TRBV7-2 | CASSLDVRNTGELFF
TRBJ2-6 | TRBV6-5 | CASSYISPGSGANVLTF
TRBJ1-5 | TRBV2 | CASIDRTAINQPQHF
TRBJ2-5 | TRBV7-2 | CASSWGLSETQYF
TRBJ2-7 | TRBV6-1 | CASSSLSSEQYF
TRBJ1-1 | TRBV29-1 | CSVGTIWGNTEAFF
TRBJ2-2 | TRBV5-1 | CASSLVGPNTGELFF
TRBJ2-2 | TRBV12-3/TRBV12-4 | CASSLLGGNTGELFF
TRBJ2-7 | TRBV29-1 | CSVPRTGGCQYF
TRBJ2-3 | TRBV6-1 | CASSLLGSSFHTRDTQYF
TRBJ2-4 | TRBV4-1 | CASSHSVGIAGGPLAKNIQYF
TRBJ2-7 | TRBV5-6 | CASSGAGTSRSYEQYF
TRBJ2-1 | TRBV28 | CASSLGEGYNEQFF
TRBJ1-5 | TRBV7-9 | CASSRGANQPQHF
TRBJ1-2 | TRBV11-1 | CASSLKSSGTGIGTDYGYTF
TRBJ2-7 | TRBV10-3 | CAITTNSGGAYEQYF
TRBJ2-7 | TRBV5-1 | CASNQYGGSYEQYF
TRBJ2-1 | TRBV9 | CASSNFWNEQFF
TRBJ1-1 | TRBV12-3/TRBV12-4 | CASSTLGSTEAFF
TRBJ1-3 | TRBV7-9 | CASTQRPGAGGNTIYF
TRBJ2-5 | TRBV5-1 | CASSMTSGGAIGKTQYF
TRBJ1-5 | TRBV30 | CAWSVSTNQPQHF
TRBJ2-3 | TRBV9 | CASSVLAGAPNTQYF
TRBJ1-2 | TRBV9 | CASSASPGQGVRGRQGNYGYTF
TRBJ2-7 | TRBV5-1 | CASSLDGDRTYEQYF
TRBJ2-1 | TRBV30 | CAWSVGGEEQFF
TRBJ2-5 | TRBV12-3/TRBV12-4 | CASSLDRVPETQYF
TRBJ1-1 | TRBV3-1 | CASSQAPGQGSINTEAFF
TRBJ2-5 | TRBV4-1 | CASSQAQPGETQYF
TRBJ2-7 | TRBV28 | CASFKGSAYEQYF
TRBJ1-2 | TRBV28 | CASSLGHLYGYTF
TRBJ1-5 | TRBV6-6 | CASSDRGQNQPQHF
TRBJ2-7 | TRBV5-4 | CASSLGGGSSYEQYF
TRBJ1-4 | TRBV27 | CASSWTDDRVPETNEKLFF
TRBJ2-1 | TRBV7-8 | CASSQDRQEYNEQFF
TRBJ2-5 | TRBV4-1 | CASSQVAGSQETQYF
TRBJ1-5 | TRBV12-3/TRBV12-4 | CASSLSATGQPQHF
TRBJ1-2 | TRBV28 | CASSLAEVIYGYTF
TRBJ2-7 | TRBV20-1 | CSARDGGPRREQYF
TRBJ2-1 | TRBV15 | CATSRDRGEQFF
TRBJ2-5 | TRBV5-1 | CASLSTGTAGETQYF
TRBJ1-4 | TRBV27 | CASSRDGQGNEKLFF
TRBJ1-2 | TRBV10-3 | CAISGGRWEYGYTF
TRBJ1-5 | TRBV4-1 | CASSHIFERVLGNQPQHF
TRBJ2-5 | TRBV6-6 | CASSANGGTGEETQYF
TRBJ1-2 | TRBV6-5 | CASSKNGQAYGYTF
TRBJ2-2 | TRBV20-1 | CSAKAGIGELFF
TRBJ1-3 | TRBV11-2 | CASSLEPGSGNTIYF
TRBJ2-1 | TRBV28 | CASRKTGLDEQFF